This TCR beta chain was captured by sequencing in a study of vaccination effects on CD4 cells after COVID-19. CDR3 size: 14 residues. V shed 1 base and J shed 1 base, with 7 bases lying between them. Germline V CDR1 and CDR2: SGHAT, FQNNGV. Study-level findings and limits: In the late period after vaccination, infection- and vaccine-induced clones contracted markedly. Nearly all vaccine-induced clones in healthy recipients recognized only SARS-CoV-2.

For this clone: Its antigen is as yet unknown.

Viral peptide pools were used in the ViraFEST assay to expand antigen-specific CD4+ T cells, and sequencing came afterward. When roughly eleven days of culture had elapsed, CD4+ T cells were isolated. Having tested negative for nucleocapsid antibodies, the vaccine recipients showed no prior SARS-CoV-2 infection. Cultures used about 2 million PBMC per well, approximately 9.6 IU/ml IL-2 and around 9.7 ug/ml peptides. The assay was immunoSEQ multiplex PCR, and TCRdb's table has in-frame clones only and misses some. This sample has tens of thousands of clones, with less than 85% found just once. The chain combines TRBV11-2 with TRBJ2-5; TRBD1 is a possible D gene (6 bases). The specimen comprised CD4+ T cells from PBMCs cultured with HCoV-NL63 spike peptides, sampled before COVID-19 vaccination. The receptor comes from a human donor who received a COVID-19 vaccine. The CDR3 is CASSLARGQETQYF. DNA for the CDR3: TGTGCCAGCAGCTTAGCCAGGGGCCAAGAGACCCAGTACTTC.